A selection of T cell receptor beta chains follows, all from one sample in a study of response to subunit inactivated influenza vaccine. One entry per CDR3 protein, called by TCRdb with MiXCR from the RT-PCR reads. The repertoire holds around 580,000 distinct CDR3 sequences, with about an eighth as singletons. Sequenced material: PBMCs from blood, taken on the day of vaccination. These receptors came from a man between 45 and 60 years old who received an inactivated influenza vaccine. Both conserved end residues are part of each CDR3. D genes are given only for firm matches. Expanded clones get a size class; other rows say once, few or many, or leave the size out.

TRBD1 | TRBJ2-4 | - | TRBV7-9 | TGTGCCAGCAGCTTAGACGGACAGGGGTTTCTGCACATTCAGTACTTC | CASSLDGQGFLHIQYF
TRBD1 | TRBJ2-3 | - | TRBV29-1 | TGCAGCGTTGACGGACAGGGCGGAGATACGCAGTATTTT | CSVDGQGGDTQYF
TRBD1 | TRBJ2-2 | few | TRBV28 | TGTGCCAGCAGTTTGGTTAGGGGGCTAATCGGGGAGCTGTTTTTT | CASSLVRGLIGELFF
TRBD2 | TRBJ2-2 | many | TRBV5-1 | TGCGCCAGCAGGAACCCATCGGCGGGGGACACCGGGGAGCTGTTTTTT | CASRNPSAGDTGELFF
- | TRBJ2-7 | - | TRBV5-8 | TGTGCCAGCGGCCACGGACGGACCTACGAGCAGTACTTC | CASGHGRTYEQYF
- | TRBJ2-5 | few | TRBV20-1 | TGCAGTGCTAGTCGGCAGGGGAGCCAAGAGACCCAGTACTTC | CSASRQGSQETQYF
TRBD1 | TRBJ1-4 | many | TRBV7-8 | TGTGCCAGCAGCCAGGGGGCGCGGGAAAAACTGTTTTTT | CASSQGAREKLFF
- | TRBJ2-1 | - | TRBV11-1 | TGTGCCAGCAGCCATTCGGTGGCTGCAGGTCCCTGGGACCAACACAATGAGCAGTTCTTC | CASSHSVAAGPWDQHNEQFF
- | TRBJ2-1 | - | TRBV7-2 | TGTGCCAGCAGCTTAGGGTGGGGGGGCCACAATGAGCAGTTCTTC | CASSLGWGGHNEQFF
TRBD1 | TRBJ2-1 | - | TRBV6-2/TRBV6-3 | TGTGCCAGCACGATCCACAGGGGGCTCAATGAGCAGTTCTTC | CASTIHRGLNEQFF
- | TRBJ2-1 | few | TRBV12-3/TRBV12-4 | TGTGCCAGCAGTTTTTCTCACGGGGGCGCGGGGAATGAGCAGTTCTTC | CASSFSHGGAGNEQFF
TRBD2 | TRBJ2-4 | few | TRBV5-1 | TGCGCCAGCAGCTTGGGACTAGCGGGAATCCCCCCCATTCAGTACTTC | CASSLGLAGIPPIQYF
- | TRBJ1-1 | - | TRBV29-1 | TGCAGCGTCTTGATGAACACTGAAGCTTTCTTT | CSVLMNTEAFF
- | TRBJ1-5 | - | TRBV20-1 | TGCAGTGCTAGAGTCGGGACTTATAATAGCAATCAGCCCCAGCATTTT | CSARVGTYNSNQPQHF
- | TRBJ1-4 | many | TRBV5-1 | TGCGCCAGCAGCCCGGGGACGGGCCGTAATGAAAAACTGTTTTTT | CASSPGTGRNEKLFF
TRBD1 | TRBJ2-1 | - | TRBV20-1 | TGCAGTGCTACCGGGACAGATTACAATGAGCAGTTCTTC | CSATGTDYNEQFF
- | TRBJ2-6 | - | TRBV19 | TGTGCCAGTAGTACGGACCCTGGGGCCAACGTCCTGACTTTC | CASSTDPGANVLTF
- | TRBJ2-1 | many | TRBV11-2 | TGTGCCAGCGGACGTGGGGGGCATGAGCAGTTCTTC | CASGRGGHEQFF
TRBD2 | TRBJ2-3 | many | TRBV29-1 | TGCAGCGTGTGCGGACTAGCGGAAAACACAGATACGCAGTATTTT | CSVCGLAENTDTQYF